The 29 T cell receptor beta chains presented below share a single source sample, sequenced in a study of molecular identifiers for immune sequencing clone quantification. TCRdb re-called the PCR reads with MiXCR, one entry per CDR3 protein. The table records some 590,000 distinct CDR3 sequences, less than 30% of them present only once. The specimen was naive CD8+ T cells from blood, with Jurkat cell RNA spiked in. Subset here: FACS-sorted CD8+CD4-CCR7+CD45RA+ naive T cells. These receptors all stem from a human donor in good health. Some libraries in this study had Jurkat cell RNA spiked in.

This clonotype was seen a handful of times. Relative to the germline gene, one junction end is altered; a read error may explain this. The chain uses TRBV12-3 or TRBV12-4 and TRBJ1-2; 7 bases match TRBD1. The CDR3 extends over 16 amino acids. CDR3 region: CASSPARTGWNCGYTF. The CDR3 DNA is TGTGCCAGCAGCCCCGCCCGGACAGGCTGGAACTGTGGCTACACCTTC.

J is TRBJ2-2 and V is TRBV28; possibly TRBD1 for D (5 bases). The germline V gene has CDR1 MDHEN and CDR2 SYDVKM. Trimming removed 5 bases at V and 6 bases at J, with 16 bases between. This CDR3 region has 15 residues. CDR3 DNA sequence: TGTGCCAGCAGTCCGTGGGTCCAGGGTCCCGGGGAGCTGTTTTTT. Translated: CASSPWVQGPGELFF.

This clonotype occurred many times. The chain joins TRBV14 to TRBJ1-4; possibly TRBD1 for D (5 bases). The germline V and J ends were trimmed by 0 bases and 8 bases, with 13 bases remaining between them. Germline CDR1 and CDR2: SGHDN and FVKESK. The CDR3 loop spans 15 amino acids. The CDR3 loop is CASSQDPRGREKLFF. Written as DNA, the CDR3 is TGTGCCAGCAGCCAAGATCCGAGGGGCCGAGAAAAACTGTTTTTT.

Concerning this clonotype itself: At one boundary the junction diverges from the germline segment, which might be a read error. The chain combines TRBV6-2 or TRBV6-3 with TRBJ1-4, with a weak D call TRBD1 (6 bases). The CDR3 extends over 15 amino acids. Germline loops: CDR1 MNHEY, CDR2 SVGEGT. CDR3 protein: CASSNRQATNERLFF. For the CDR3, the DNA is TGTGCCAGCAGCAATCGACAGGCAACTAATGAAAGACTGTTTTTT.

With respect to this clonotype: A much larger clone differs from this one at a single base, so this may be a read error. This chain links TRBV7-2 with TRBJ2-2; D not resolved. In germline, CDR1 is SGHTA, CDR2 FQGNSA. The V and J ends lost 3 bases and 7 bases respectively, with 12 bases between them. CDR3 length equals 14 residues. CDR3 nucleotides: TGTGCCAGCAGCTTTGGTGAGGCGGACGGGGAGCTGTTTTTT. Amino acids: CASSFGEADGELFF.

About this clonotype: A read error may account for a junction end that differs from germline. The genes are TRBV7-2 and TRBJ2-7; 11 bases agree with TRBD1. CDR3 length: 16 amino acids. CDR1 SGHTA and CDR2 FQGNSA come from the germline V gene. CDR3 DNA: TGTGCCAGCAACCCTAGGGACAGGGGGACCCGGTACGAGCCGTACTTC. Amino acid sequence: CASNPRDRGTRYEPYF.

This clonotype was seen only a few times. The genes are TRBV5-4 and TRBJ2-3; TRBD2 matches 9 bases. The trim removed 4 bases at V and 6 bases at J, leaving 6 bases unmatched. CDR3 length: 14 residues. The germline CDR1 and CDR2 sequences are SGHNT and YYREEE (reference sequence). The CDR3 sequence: CASSEGLAGDTQYF. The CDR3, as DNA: TGTGCCAGCAGCGAGGGACTAGCAGGTGATACGCAGTATTTT.

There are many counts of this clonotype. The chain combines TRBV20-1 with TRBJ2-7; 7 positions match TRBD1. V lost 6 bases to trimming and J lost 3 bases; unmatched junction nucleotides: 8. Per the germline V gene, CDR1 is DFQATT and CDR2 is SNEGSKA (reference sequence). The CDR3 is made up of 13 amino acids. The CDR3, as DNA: TGCAGTGCCTCGGACAGGTCTGACTACGAGCAGTACTTC. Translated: CSASDRSDYEQYF.

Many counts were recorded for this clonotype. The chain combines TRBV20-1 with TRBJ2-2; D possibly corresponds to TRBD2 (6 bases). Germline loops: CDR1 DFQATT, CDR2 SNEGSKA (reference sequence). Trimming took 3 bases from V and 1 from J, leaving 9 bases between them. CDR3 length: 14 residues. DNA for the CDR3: TGCAGTGCTAGTAGGCGGGAGAACACCGGGGAGCTGTTTTTT. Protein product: CSASRRENTGELFF.

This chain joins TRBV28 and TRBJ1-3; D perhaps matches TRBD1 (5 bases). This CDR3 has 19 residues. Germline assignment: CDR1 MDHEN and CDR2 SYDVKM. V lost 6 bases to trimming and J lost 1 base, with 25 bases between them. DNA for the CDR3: TGTGCCAGCAGCCCCGTATGGGGGGGGGACCCTCTTTCTGGAAACACCATATATTTT. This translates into CASSPVWGGDPLSGNTIYF.

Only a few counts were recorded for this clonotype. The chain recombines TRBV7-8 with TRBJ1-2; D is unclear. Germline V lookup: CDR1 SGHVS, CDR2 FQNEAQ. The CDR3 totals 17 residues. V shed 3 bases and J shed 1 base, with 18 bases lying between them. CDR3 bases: TGTGCCAGCAGCTTTAGGGCCGCCTCAGACCATAACTATGGCTACACCTTC. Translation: CASSFRAASDHNYGYTF.

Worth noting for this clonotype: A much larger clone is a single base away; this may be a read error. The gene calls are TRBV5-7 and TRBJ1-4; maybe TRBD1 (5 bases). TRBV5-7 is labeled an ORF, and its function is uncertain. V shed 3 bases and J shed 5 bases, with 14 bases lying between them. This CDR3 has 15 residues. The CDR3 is CASSWRYRQNEKLFF. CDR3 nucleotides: TGTGCCAGCAGCTGGCGGTACAGGCAAAATGAAAAACTGTTTTTT.

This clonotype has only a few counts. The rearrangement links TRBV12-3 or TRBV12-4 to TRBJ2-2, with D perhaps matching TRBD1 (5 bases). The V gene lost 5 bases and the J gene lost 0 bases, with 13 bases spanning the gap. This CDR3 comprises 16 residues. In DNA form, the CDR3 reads TGTGCCAGCAGTAGCGAGCAGGGCCCGAACACCGGGGAGCTGTTTTTT. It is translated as CASSSEQGPNTGELFF.

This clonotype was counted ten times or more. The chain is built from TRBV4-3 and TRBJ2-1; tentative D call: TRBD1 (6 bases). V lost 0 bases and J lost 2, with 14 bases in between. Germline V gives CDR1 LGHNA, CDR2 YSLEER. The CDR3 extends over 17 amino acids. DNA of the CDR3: TGCGCCAGCAGCCAAGATGCTGGTGCAGGGGCCTACAATGAGCAGTTCTTC. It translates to CASSQDAGAGAYNEQFF.

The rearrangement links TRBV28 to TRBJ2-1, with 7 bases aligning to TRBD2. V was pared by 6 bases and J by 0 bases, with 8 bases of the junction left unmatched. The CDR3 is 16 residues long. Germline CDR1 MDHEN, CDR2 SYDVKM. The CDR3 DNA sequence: TGTGCCAGCAGCTGGGAGGGAGGGAGCTCCTACAATGAGCAGTTCTTC. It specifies CASSWEGGSSYNEQFF.

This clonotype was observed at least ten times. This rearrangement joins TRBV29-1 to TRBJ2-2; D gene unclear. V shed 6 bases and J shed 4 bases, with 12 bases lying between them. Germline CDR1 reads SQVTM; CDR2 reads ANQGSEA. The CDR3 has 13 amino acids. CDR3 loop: CSVLLAGTGELFF. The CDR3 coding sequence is TGCAGCGTCCTCCTTGCAGGCACCGGGGAGCTGTTTTTT.

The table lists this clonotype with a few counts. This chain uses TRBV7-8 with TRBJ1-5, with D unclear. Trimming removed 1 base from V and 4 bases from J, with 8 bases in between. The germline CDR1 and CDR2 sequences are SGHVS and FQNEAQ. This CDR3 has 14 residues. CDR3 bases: TGTGCCAGCAGCTTAGAAAAGGGTAATCAGCCCCAGCATTTT. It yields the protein CASSLEKGNQPQHF.

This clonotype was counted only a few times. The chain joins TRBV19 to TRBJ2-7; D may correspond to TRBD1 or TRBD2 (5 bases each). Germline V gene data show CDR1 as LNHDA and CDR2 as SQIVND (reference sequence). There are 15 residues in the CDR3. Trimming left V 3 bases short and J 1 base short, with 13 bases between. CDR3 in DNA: TGTGCCAGTAGTATCGGGACCTTTCCTTCCTACGAGCAGTACTTC. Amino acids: CASSIGTFPSYEQYF. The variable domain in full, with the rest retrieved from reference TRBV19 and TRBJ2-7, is DGGITQSPKYLFRKEGQNVTLSCEQNLNHDAMYWYRQDPGQGLRLIYYSQIVNDFQKGDIAEGYSVSREKKESFPLTVTSAQKNPTAFYLCASSIGTFPSYEQYFGPGTRLTVT.

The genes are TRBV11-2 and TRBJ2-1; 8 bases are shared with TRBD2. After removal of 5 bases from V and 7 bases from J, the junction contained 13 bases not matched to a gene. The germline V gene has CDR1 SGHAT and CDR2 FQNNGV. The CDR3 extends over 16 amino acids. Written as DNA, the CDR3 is TGTGCCAGCAGCACAGTCGGACTAGCTCTTAGGAATGAGCAGTTCTTC. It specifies CASSTVGLALRNEQFF.

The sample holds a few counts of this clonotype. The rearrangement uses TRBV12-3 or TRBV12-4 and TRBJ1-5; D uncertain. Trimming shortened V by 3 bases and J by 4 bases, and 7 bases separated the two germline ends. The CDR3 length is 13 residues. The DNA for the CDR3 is TGTGCCAGCAGTTTGTTCCCTAATCAGCCCCAGCATTTT. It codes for CASSLFPNQPQHF.

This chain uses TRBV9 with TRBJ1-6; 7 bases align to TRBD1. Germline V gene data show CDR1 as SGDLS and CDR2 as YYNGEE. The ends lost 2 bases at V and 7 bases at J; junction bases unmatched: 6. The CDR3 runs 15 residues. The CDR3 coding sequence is TGTGCCAGCAGCGTGGGGGACAGCGCGAATTCACCCCTCCACTTT. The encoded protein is CASSVGDSANSPLHF.

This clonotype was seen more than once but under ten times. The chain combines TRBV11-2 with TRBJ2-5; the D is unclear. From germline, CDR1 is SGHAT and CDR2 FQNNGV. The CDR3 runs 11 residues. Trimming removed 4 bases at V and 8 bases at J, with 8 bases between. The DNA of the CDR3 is TGTGCCAGCAGCTCCTCTAATACCCAGTACTTC. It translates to CASSSSNTQYF.

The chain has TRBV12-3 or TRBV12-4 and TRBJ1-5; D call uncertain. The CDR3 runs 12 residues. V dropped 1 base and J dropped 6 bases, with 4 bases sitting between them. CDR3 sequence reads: CASSLEVQPQHF. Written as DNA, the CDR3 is TGTGCCAGCAGTTTAGAGGTTCAGCCCCAGCATTTT.

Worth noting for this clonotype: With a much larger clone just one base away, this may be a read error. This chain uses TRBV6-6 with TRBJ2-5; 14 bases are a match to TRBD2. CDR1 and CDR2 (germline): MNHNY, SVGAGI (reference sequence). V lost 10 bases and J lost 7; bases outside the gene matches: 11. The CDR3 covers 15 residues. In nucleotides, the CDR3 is TGTGCCACCTTCGAGGGACTAGCGGGAGTTGGGACCCAGTACTTC. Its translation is CATFEGLAGVGTQYF.

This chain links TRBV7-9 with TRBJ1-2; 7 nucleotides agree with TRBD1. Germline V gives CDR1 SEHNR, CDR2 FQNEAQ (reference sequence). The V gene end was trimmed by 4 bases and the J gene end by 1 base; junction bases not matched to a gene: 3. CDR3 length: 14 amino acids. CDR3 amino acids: CASSSPGGNYGYTF. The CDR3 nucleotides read TGTGCCAGCAGCTCCCCAGGGGGTAACTATGGCTACACCTTC.

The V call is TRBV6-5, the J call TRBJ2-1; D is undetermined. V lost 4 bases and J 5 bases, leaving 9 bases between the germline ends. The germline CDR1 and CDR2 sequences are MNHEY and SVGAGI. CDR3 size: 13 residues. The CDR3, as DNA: TGTGCCAGCAGTTTTCTAGGGAACAATGAGCAGTTCTTC. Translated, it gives CASSFLGNNEQFF.

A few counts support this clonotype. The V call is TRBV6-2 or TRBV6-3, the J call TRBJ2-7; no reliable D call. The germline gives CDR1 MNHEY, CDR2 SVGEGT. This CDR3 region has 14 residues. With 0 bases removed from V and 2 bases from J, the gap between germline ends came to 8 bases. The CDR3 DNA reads TGTGCCAGCAGTTACTCGCCGGGCCCCTACGAGCAGTACTTC. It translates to CASSYSPGPYEQYF.

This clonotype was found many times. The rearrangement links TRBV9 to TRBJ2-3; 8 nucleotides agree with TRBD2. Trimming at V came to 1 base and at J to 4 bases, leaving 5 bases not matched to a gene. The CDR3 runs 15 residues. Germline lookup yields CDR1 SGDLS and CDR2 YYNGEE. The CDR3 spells CASSVSLAGPDTQYF. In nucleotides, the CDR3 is TGTGCCAGCAGCGTAAGCCTAGCGGGTCCAGATACGCAGTATTTT.

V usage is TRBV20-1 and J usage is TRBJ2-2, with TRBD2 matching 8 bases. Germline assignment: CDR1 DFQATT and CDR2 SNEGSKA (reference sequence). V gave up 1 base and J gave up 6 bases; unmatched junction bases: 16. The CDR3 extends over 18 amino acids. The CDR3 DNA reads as TGCAGTGCTAGAGGATGGGGGTCCGGGAGGGCCGAAGCCGGGGAGCTGTTTTTT. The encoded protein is CSARGWGSGRAEAGELFF.